One TCR beta chain is described in this entry. CDR3 length: 18 residues. Germline trimming cut 11 bases from V and 6 bases from J; bases unmatched to any gene: 22. CDR1 and CDR2 (germline): ENHRY, SYGVKD. The data derive from a study of memory CD4+ T cells and cytomegalovirus serostatus. Single viable CD3+CD4+CD8-CD45RO+ cells were sorted as the memory CD4+ T cells. CMV serostatus came from serum IgG against pp150, pp28, p38, p52. Total CD4+ T cells were enriched by CD4 positive selection. The data were produced by immunoSEQ multiplex PCR, yet TCRdb's version contains in-frame clones alone and is incomplete. The table has tens of thousands of clones, over 70% seen once.

The sequenced sample was memory CD4+ T cells from blood. V and J are TRBV10-3 and TRBJ2-1; TRBD1 agrees at 10 bases. This receptor was obtained from an adult in good health and CMV-seronegative. The CDR3 protein is CAARSGTGDRQGSNEQFF. The CDR3, as DNA: TGTGCCGCGCGTTCCGGGACAGGGGATCGACAGGGCAGCAATGAGCAGTTCTTC.